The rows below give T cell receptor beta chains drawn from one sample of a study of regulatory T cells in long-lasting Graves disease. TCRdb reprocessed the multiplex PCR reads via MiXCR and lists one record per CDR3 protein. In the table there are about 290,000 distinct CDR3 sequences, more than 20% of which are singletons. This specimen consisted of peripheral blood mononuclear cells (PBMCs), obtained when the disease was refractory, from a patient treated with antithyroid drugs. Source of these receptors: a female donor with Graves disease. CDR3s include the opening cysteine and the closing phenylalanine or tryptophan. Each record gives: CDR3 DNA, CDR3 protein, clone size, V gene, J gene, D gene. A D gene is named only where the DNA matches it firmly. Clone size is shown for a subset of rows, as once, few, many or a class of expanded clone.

CDR3nt: TGTGCCCTCAGGGGGGACAGGGAGGGGGATACGCAGTATTTT
CDR3aa: CALRGDREGDTQYF
abundance: few
v_gene: TRBV10-3
j_gene: TRBJ2-3
d_gene: TRBD1

CDR3nt: TGCAGTGCTAGAGATCGGGGACTAGCGGGAGGAAAGGCCTACGAGCAGTACTTC
CDR3aa: CSARDRGLAGGKAYEQYF
abundance: few
v_gene: TRBV20-1
j_gene: TRBJ2-7
d_gene: TRBD2

CDR3nt: TGTGCCAGCAGACCTCAAGGGACAGGGGGAACAGAGACCCAGTACTTC
CDR3aa: CASRPQGTGGTETQYF
abundance: few
v_gene: TRBV12-3/TRBV12-4
j_gene: TRBJ2-5
d_gene: TRBD1

CDR3nt: TGCAGCGTTGAAGACGGGCCATTCTACGAGCAGTACTTC
CDR3aa: CSVEDGPFYEQYF
abundance: .
v_gene: TRBV29-1
j_gene: TRBJ2-7
d_gene: .

CDR3nt: TGTGCCACCAGCAGAGATTCTCCCTGGGGGGCAGATACGCAGTATTTT
CDR3aa: CATSRDSPWGADTQYF
abundance: .
v_gene: TRBV15
j_gene: TRBJ2-3
d_gene: .

CDR3nt: TGTGCCAGCAGCTTAGAGGCCGGATTTGGAGCCTACGAGCAGTACTTC
CDR3aa: CASSLEAGFGAYEQYF
abundance: few
v_gene: TRBV11-2
j_gene: TRBJ2-7
d_gene: .

CDR3nt: TGTGCCAGCAGCTTAGCCCCCCGTGCTTCTCAAGAGACCCAGTACTTC
CDR3aa: CASSLAPRASQETQYF
abundance: few
v_gene: TRBV11-2
j_gene: TRBJ2-5
d_gene: .

CDR3nt: TGTGCCAGCAGCTTAGATATGGCGGGACAGGAATCCTCTGGGGCCAACGTCCTGACTTTC
CDR3aa: CASSLDMAGQESSGANVLTF
abundance: .
v_gene: TRBV11-2
j_gene: TRBJ2-6
d_gene: TRBD1

CDR3nt: TGCAGTGCAGAGACCGCGGATACGCAGTATTTT
CDR3aa: CSAETADTQYF
abundance: .
v_gene: TRBV20-1
j_gene: TRBJ2-3
d_gene: .

CDR3nt: TGCAGTGCTAGACCGAGGGATAGCGGGAGGGGCTTATACAATGAGCAGTTCTTC
CDR3aa: CSARPRDSGRGLYNEQFF
abundance: many
v_gene: TRBV20-1
j_gene: TRBJ2-1
d_gene: TRBD2

CDR3nt: TGCAGTGCTAGAGATTGGGCCGAGGATTATGGCTACACCTTC
CDR3aa: CSARDWAEDYGYTF
abundance: few
v_gene: TRBV20-1
j_gene: TRBJ1-2
d_gene: .

CDR3nt: TGTGCCAGTCTTCCGGGACAGCAGAACACTGAAGCTTTCTTT
CDR3aa: CASLPGQQNTEAFF
abundance: few
v_gene: TRBV19
j_gene: TRBJ1-1
d_gene: TRBD1

CDR3nt: TGTGCCAGCTCGCCGGCCTCAGGCAGGGGACGCCAAGAAAAACTGTTTTTT
CDR3aa: CASSPASGRGRQEKLFF
abundance: .
v_gene: TRBV18
j_gene: TRBJ1-4
d_gene: .

CDR3nt: TGTGCCAGCAGTGAAGGGACCGGGGTAAACATTCAGTACTTC
CDR3aa: CASSEGTGVNIQYF
abundance: many
v_gene: TRBV12-3/TRBV12-4
j_gene: TRBJ2-4
d_gene: .

CDR3nt: TGCGCCAGCAGCTTCACGGCTGGGGCCAACGTCCTGACTTTC
CDR3aa: CASSFTAGANVLTF
abundance: few
v_gene: TRBV5-1
j_gene: TRBJ2-6
d_gene: .

CDR3nt: TGTGCCAGCAGCTTAGGGGTCGGCGGGGAGATATACGAGCAGTACTTC
CDR3aa: CASSLGVGGEIYEQYF
abundance: few
v_gene: TRBV7-2
j_gene: TRBJ2-7
d_gene: .

CDR3nt: TGTGCCAGCAGAGGGGGTCCGGGGCAAGAGACCCAGTACTTC
CDR3aa: CASRGGPGQETQYF
abundance: many
v_gene: TRBV28
j_gene: TRBJ2-5
d_gene: .

CDR3nt: TGTGCCAGCAGGGGGGGCCAGGGCTACACCTTC
CDR3aa: CASRGGQGYTF
abundance: few
v_gene: TRBV27
j_gene: TRBJ1-2
d_gene: .

CDR3nt: TGTGCCAGCAGCCAGGCAAATCGTAGGTGGACTGAAGCTTTCTTT
CDR3aa: CASSQANRRWTEAFF
abundance: few
v_gene: TRBV11-2
j_gene: TRBJ1-1
d_gene: .

CDR3nt: TGTGCCAGCAGCTTAGCGGGAGGGACTGGGGACATTCAGTACTTC
CDR3aa: CASSLAGGTGDIQYF
abundance: few
v_gene: TRBV7-6
j_gene: TRBJ2-4
d_gene: TRBD2

CDR3nt: TGTGCCAGCAGCTTATCAATCGAGACAGGGCTAAACACCGGGGAGCTGTTTTTT
CDR3aa: CASSLSIETGLNTGELFF
abundance: few
v_gene: TRBV11-2
j_gene: TRBJ2-2
d_gene: TRBD1

CDR3nt: TGTGCCACCAGTGAAAACAGGGACACCGGGGAGCTGTTTTTT
CDR3aa: CATSENRDTGELFF
abundance: many
v_gene: TRBV24-1
j_gene: TRBJ2-2
d_gene: .

CDR3nt: TGTGCCAGCAGTTGGACAGGGAACTACGAGCAGTACTTC
CDR3aa: CASSWTGNYEQYF
abundance: .
v_gene: TRBV12-3/TRBV12-4
j_gene: TRBJ2-7
d_gene: TRBD1

CDR3nt: TGTGCCAGCAGCATAAGCGGGTACGAGCAGTACTTC
CDR3aa: CASSISGYEQYF
abundance: many
v_gene: TRBV7-2
j_gene: TRBJ2-7
d_gene: .

CDR3nt: TGTGCCAGCTCACTATTCTCCGGGACGTCCAACACTGAAGCTTTCTTT
CDR3aa: CASSLFSGTSNTEAFF
abundance: .
v_gene: TRBV18
j_gene: TRBJ1-1
d_gene: .

CDR3nt: TGTGCCAGCAGGGCTCCGGGACAGCAAAATGAAAAACTGTTTTTT
CDR3aa: CASRAPGQQNEKLFF
abundance: few
v_gene: TRBV6-1
j_gene: TRBJ1-4
d_gene: TRBD1

CDR3nt: TGTGCCAGCAGCCACCCATCGGGACTAGCGGGTAACGAGCAGTACTTC
CDR3aa: CASSHPSGLAGNEQYF
abundance: .
v_gene: TRBV7-2
j_gene: TRBJ2-7
d_gene: TRBD2

CDR3nt: TGTGCCAGCAGTATAGCGGGAGTGGGAACCTACGAGCAGTACTTC
CDR3aa: CASSIAGVGTYEQYF
abundance: many
v_gene: TRBV27
j_gene: TRBJ2-7
d_gene: TRBD2

CDR3nt: TGCAGTGCTAGTCTGCTAGCGTACGACGAGCAGTACTTC
CDR3aa: CSASLLAYDEQYF
abundance: few
v_gene: TRBV20-1
j_gene: TRBJ2-7
d_gene: .

CDR3nt: TGCGCCAGCAGTGACCAGGGGGTCACTGAAGCTTTCTTT
CDR3aa: CASSDQGVTEAFF
abundance: few
v_gene: TRBV10-2
j_gene: TRBJ1-1
d_gene: TRBD1

CDR3nt: TGCGCCAGCAGCTTGGGATCCGGGACCATGGTAGAGACCCAGTACTTC
CDR3aa: CASSLGSGTMVETQYF
abundance: few
v_gene: TRBV5-1
j_gene: TRBJ2-5
d_gene: .

CDR3nt: TGTGCCAGCAGCCTGGTCATGGAAAATCAGCCCCAGCATTTT
CDR3aa: CASSLVMENQPQHF
abundance: .
v_gene: TRBV6-1
j_gene: TRBJ1-5
d_gene: .

CDR3nt: TGTGCCAGCAGTGAAGACCCCAGCACTGAAGCTTTCTTT
CDR3aa: CASSEDPSTEAFF
abundance: many
v_gene: TRBV6-1
j_gene: TRBJ1-1
d_gene: .